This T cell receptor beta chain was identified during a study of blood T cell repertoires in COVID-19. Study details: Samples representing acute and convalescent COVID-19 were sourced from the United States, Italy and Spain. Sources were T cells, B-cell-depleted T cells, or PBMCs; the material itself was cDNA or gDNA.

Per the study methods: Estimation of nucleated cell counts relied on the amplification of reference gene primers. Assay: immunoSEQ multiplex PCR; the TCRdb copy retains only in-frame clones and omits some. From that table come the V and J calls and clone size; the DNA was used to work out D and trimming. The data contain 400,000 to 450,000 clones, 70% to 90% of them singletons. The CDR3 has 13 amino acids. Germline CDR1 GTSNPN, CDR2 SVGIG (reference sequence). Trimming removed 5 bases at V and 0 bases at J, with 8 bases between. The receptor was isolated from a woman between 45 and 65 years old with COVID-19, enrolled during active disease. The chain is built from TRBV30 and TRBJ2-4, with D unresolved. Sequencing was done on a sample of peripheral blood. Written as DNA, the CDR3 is TGTGCCTGGTCCTATCTAGCCAAAAACATTCAGTACTTC. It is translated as CAWSYLAKNIQYF.